This T cell receptor (beta chain) appears in the sequencing data of a study of control samples from healthy donors and cancer patients. CDR1 and CDR2 from the germline V gene are MGHRA and YSYEKL. Losses at the gene ends were 3 bases for V and 4 bases for J; bases not matched to a gene: 28. The CDR3 totals 22 residues. Clones were sequenced by immunoSEQ multiplex PCR, and TCRdb holds only the in-frame ones, with some missing. This repertoire shows a few hundred thousand clones, 80% to 95% found once; its top ten account for 5.5% to 8%. The chain is built from TRBV4-1 and TRBJ2-5, with 8 positions matching TRBD1. The sequence was collected from a man aged 40-49 years with head and neck cancer. The sample comprised PBMCs. The CDR3 DNA follows: TGCGCCAGCAGCCATCCGCGCCGGGACAGCCCGAAGGAAACAGGGGGAAGAGAGACCCAGTACTTC. Residues: CASSHPRRDSPKETGGRETQYF.